A single sample is the source of the 18 T cell receptor beta chains below, sequenced in a study of cytomegalovirus exposure and HLA in healthy donors. 60 Vbeta and 13 Jbeta primers were used in PCR. TCRdb's copy holds only in-frame clones and misses some; the assay was immunoSEQ multiplex PCR. This table has some 150,000 clones, 60% to 80% appearing once. Specimen: PBMCs. These TCRs come from a man younger than 35 in good health and CMV-seropositive.

The chain carries TRBV7-8 and TRBJ2-3, with unresolved D. Germline CDR1 reads SGHVS; CDR2 reads FQNEAQ. V lost 3 bases, J lost 4 bases, and 5 bases lay in between. The CDR3 runs 12 residues. The CDR3 spells CASSFRADTQYF. The CDR3 DNA is TGTGCCAGCAGCTTCCGGGCAGATACGCAGTATTTT.

The rearrangement uses TRBV18 and TRBJ2-2; perhaps TRBD1 as D (6 bases). Looked up from germline, CDR1 is KGHSH and CDR2 is LQKENI. This CDR3 region has 13 residues. Trimming shortened V by 1 base and J by 6 bases, and 6 bases separated the two germline ends. In DNA, the CDR3 is TGTGCCAGCTCACCACAGGGGGCCGGGGAGCTGTTTTTT. Its translation is CASSPQGAGELFF.

V usage is TRBV27 and J usage is TRBJ2-7; no reliable D call. Trimming left V 0 bases short and J 4 bases short, with 13 bases between. Looked up from germline, CDR1 is MNHEY and CDR2 is SMNVEV (reference sequence). The CDR3 contains 15 residues. The CDR3 protein is CASSLSGARSYEQYF. The DNA of the CDR3 is TGTGCCAGCAGTTTATCCGGTGCCAGGTCTTACGAGCAGTACTTC.

CDR3 sequence reads: CASSMTGPNTEAFF. CDR3 bases: TGCGCCAGCAGCATGACAGGGCCGAACACTGAAGCTTTCTTT. The gene calls are TRBV5-1 and TRBJ1-1, with 7 bases matching TRBD1. From germline, CDR1 is SGHRS and CDR2 YFSETQ. Trimming took 4 bases from V and 1 from J; bases not matched to a gene: 4. The CDR3 covers 14 residues.

This clone was seen once. V is TRBV25-1 and J is TRBJ2-1; D not resolved. Germline loops: CDR1 MGHDK, CDR2 SYGVNS. V lost 2 bases and J 8 bases, leaving 13 bases between the germline ends. This CDR3 comprises 14 residues. In DNA, the CDR3 is TGTGCCAGCAGTGAACATCCCATGGCTCATGAGCAGTTCTTC. Translation: CASSEHPMAHEQFF.

This clone was counted a few times. The V gene is TRBV19, the J gene TRBJ2-1; TRBD2 matches 11 bases. Germline V gene data show CDR1 as LNHDA and CDR2 as SQIVND (reference sequence). Losses at the gene ends were 3 bases for V and 2 bases for J; bases not matched to a gene: 3. This CDR3 is 16 amino acids long. The chain's CDR3 is CASSILAGGAYNEQFF. The CDR3, as DNA: TGTGCCAGTAGTATTCTAGCGGGAGGTGCCTACAATGAGCAGTTCTTC.

The chain employs TRBV7-9 and TRBJ1-5; 11 nucleotides match TRBD1. The CDR3 contains 19 residues. Trimming cost V 6 bases and J 0 bases; bases outside gene matches: 13. Germline assignment: CDR1 SEHNR and CDR2 FQNEAQ (reference sequence). CDR3 residues: CASSPDTGQGDYSNQPQHF. DNA for the CDR3: TGTGCCAGCAGTCCCGACACGGGACAGGGGGACTATAGCAATCAGCCCCAGCATTTT.

V and J are TRBV2 and TRBJ1-4; a possible D gene is TRBD1 (5 bases). Deletions cut 2 bases from V and 0 bases from J, with 10 bases between. The CDR3 is 16 residues long. CDR1 and CDR2 (germline): SNHLY, FYNNEI. The CDR3 bases are TGTGCCAGCAGTGAACGGCAGGGTGCAACTAATGAAAAACTGTTTTTT. Residues: CASSERQGATNEKLFF.

The rearrangement uses TRBV6-1 and TRBJ2-1; 7 positions agree with TRBD1. J was trimmed by 2 bases and V by 8 bases; bases with no gene match: 3. Germline V gives CDR1 MNHNS, CDR2 SASEGT. This CDR3 spans 13 amino acids. The CDR3 DNA follows: TGTGCCAGCCGACAGGGTACCTACAATGAGCAGTTCTTC. Translating gives CASRQGTYNEQFF.

This clone was picked up a small number of times. The rearrangement joins TRBV4-3 to TRBJ2-1; D might be TRBD1 (5 bases). Trimming left V 4 bases short and J 8 bases short, with 18 bases between. The CDR3 is 15 amino acids. From germline, CDR1 is LGHNA and CDR2 YSLEER. The chain's CDR3 is CASSLNHPSRDEQFF. Written as DNA, the CDR3 is TGCGCCAGCAGCCTAAACCACCCCAGCAGGGATGAGCAGTTCTTC.

This sequence joins TRBV4-1 and TRBJ1-5; 8 nucleotides agree with TRBD1. Germline V gene sequence: CDR1 MGHRA, CDR2 YSYEKL. V shed 4 bases and J 5 bases; nucleotides not matched to a gene: 4. This CDR3 has 14 amino acids. Written as DNA, the CDR3 is TGCGCCAGCAGCCGCGGACAGGGTGATCAGCCCCAGCATTTT. This translates into CASSRGQGDQPQHF.

CDR3 loop: CASRLQTGEQYF. In DNA form, the CDR3 reads TGTGCAAGTCGCCTCCAAACGGGCGAGCAGTACTTC. The rearrangement links TRBV12-2 to TRBJ2-7; whether TRBD2, the table's D call, matches the DNA was not checked. TRBV12-2 is classified as a pseudogene. There are 12 residues in the CDR3.

The V and J genes are TRBV13 and TRBJ2-1; 9 nucleotides align to TRBD1. Germline values: CDR1 PRHDT, CDR2 FYEKMQ (reference sequence). The CDR3 has 13 amino acids. With 0 bases clipped from V and 12 bases from J, the junction kept 3 bases outside the gene matches. The CDR3 sequence: CASSLGGQGSQFF. The CDR3 region has the DNA TGTGCCAGCAGCTTAGGGGGACAGGGATCGCAGTTCTTC.

This chain links TRBV19 with TRBJ1-5; D is unclear. There are 16 residues in the CDR3. The V end was cut by 3 bases, the J end by 1 base, with 13 bases between. Germline V CDR1 and CDR2: LNHDA, SQIVND (reference sequence). CDR3 region: CASSIWGGYSNQPQHF. The CDR3 bases are TGTGCCAGTAGTATCTGGGGAGGTTACAGCAATCAGCCCCAGCATTTT.

The rearrangement links TRBV15 to TRBJ2-3; D uncertain. CDR3 length equals 19 residues. Germline V gives CDR1 LNHNV, CDR2 YYDKDF (reference sequence). The ends were cut back, 4 bases at V and 4 bases at J, with 27 bases in the middle. CDR3 DNA: TGTGCCACCAGCACCGACCGAGGTTTATCCCCCAAGATCCCAGATACGCAGTATTTT. This gives the protein CATSTDRGLSPKIPDTQYF.

This clone came up a few times. This chain uses TRBV5-4 with TRBJ2-7; possible D gene TRBD1, 6 bases. The ends were cut back, 0 bases at V and 0 bases at J, with 10 bases in the middle. The CDR3 runs 15 residues. Germline CDR1 reads SGHNT; CDR2 reads YYREEE (reference sequence). CDR3 bases: TGTGCCAGCAGCTTGGGCCAGGGGAGCTCCTACGAGCAGTACTTC. It specifies CASSLGQGSSYEQYF.

A word on this clone: One junction end does not reproduce the germline sequence, and a read error may be involved. The rearrangement uses TRBV7-9 and TRBJ2-7; 7 nucleotides match TRBD2. The CDR3 contains 17 residues. Germline V lookup: CDR1 SEHNR, CDR2 FQNEAQ (reference sequence). The CDR3 DNA is TGTGCCAGCAGCCTAGGGGCTGGGGGGGAGGGCCTCCACGAGCAGTGCTTC. Protein product: CASSLGAGGEGLHEQCF.

V usage is TRBV18 and J usage is TRBJ2-5; maybe TRBD1 (5 bases). Germline CDR1 is KGHSH and CDR2 is LQKENI. The V gene lost 2 bases and the J gene lost 4 bases, with 8 bases spanning the gap. CDR3 size: 13 residues. Written as DNA, the CDR3 is TGTGCCAGCTCACCAGGGCAGGGAGAGACCCAGTACTTC. It specifies CASSPGQGETQYF. Full variable domain (remainder filled in from reference TRBV18 and TRBJ2-5): NAGVMQNPRHLVRRRGQEARLRCSPMKGHSHVYWYRQLPEEGLKFMVYLQKENIIDESGMPKERFSAEFPKEGPSILRIQQVVRGDSAAYFCASSPGQGETQYFGPGTRLLVL.